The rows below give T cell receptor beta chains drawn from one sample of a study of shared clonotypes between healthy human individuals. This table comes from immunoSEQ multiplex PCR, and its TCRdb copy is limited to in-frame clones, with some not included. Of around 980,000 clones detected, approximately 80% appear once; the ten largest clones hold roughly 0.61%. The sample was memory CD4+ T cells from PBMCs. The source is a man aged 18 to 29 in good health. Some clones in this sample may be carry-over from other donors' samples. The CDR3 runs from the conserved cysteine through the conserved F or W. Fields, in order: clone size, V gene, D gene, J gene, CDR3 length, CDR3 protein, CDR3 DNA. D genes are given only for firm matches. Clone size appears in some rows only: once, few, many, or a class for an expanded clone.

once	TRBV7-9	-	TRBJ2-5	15	CASSLGRMGGETQYF	TGTGCCAGCAGCTTAGGTCGGATGGGGGGAGAGACCCAGTACTTC
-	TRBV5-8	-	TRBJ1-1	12	CASSFTGTEAFF	TGTGCCAGCAGCTTTACGGGCACTGAAGCTTTCTTT
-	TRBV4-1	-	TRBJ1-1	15	CASSPTSGGITEAFF	TGCGCCAGCAGCCCCACCTCCGGGGGCATCACTGAAGCTTTCTTT
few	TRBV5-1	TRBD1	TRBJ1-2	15	CASSLTGGYNYGYTF	TGCGCCAGCAGCTTAACAGGGGGCTATAACTATGGCTACACCTTC
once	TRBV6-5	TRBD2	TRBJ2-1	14	CASKLAGGGNEQFF	TGTGCCAGCAAACTAGCGGGAGGTGGCAATGAGCAGTTCTTC
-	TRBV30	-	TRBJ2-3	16	CAWSGLEGEGTDTQYF	TGTGCCTGGAGCGGCCTGGAGGGAGAAGGCACAGATACGCAGTATTTT
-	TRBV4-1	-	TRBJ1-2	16	CASSQVSRTAPYGYTF	TGCGCCAGCAGCCAGGTATCCCGGACAGCGCCTTATGGCTACACCTTC
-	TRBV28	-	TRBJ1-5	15	CASKTGGGGNQPQHF	TGTGCCAGCAAAACAGGAGGGGGGGGCAATCAGCCCCAGCATTTT
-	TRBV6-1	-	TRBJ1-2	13	CASSEQGPYGYTF	TGTGCCAGCAGTGAACAGGGCCCCTATGGCTACACCTTC
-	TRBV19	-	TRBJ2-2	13	CASTGPNTGELFF	TGTGCCAGTACAGGACCGAACACCGGGGAGCTGTTTTTT
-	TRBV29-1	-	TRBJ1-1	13	CSVEAQPNTEAFF	TGCAGCGTTGAGGCACAGCCGAACACTGAAGCTTTCTTT
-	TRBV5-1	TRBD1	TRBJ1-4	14	CASGLGTGNEKLFF	TGCGCCAGCGGTCTGGGGACAGGTAATGAAAAACTGTTTTTT
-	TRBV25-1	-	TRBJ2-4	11	CASSGQNIQYF	TGTGCCAGCAGTGGGCAAAACATTCAGTACTTC
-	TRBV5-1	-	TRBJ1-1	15	CASTSGYQIETEAFF	TGCGCCAGCACCTCGGGATATCAAATTGAGACTGAAGCTTTCTTT
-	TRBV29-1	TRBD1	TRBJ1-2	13	CSVETTGLYGYTF	TGCAGCGTGGAAACGACAGGGCTCTATGGCTACACCTTC
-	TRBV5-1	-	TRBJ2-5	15	CASSLAGAVQETQYF	TGCGCCAGCAGCTTGGCCGGGGCTGTCCAAGAGACCCAGTACTTC
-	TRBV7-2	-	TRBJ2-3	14	CASSPGVGTDTQYF	TGTGCCAGCAGCCCAGGGGTGGGCACAGATACGCAGTATTTT
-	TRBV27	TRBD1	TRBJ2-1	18	CASSYFFPGGPVNNEQFF	TGTGCCAGCAGCTACTTCTTCCCAGGGGGCCCAGTTAACAATGAGCAGTTCTTC
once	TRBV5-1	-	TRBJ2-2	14	CASSQLLNTGELFF	TGCGCCAGCAGTCAACTCCTCAACACCGGGGAGCTGTTTTTT
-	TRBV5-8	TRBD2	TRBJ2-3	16	CASSKGTSGDPDTQYF	TGTGCCAGCAGCAAAGGGACTAGCGGCGACCCAGATACGCAGTATTTT
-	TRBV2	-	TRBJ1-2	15	CASSPSFVRYYGYTF	TGTGCCAGCAGTCCTTCCTTTGTAAGGTACTATGGCTACACCTTC
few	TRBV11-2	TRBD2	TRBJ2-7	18	CASSPVGRAGRSSYEQYF	TGTGCCAGCAGCCCTGTCGGGAGGGCCGGACGTTCCTCCTACGAGCAGTACTTC
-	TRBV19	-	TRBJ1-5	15	CASSIGAGRSQPQHF	TGTGCCAGTAGTATAGGGGCAGGGCGGAGTCAGCCCCAGCATTTT
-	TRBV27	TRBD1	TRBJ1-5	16	CASSPTETGLRQPQHF	TGTGCCAGCAGTCCTACTGAGACAGGGCTGCGACAGCCCCAGCATTTT
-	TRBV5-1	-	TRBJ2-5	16	CASSLAWQGVSKTQYF	TGCGCCAGCAGCTTGGCATGGCAGGGCGTAAGTAAGACCCAGTACTTC
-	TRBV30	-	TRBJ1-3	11	CAWSVGHTIYF	TGTGCCTGGAGTGTAGGGCACACCATATATTTT